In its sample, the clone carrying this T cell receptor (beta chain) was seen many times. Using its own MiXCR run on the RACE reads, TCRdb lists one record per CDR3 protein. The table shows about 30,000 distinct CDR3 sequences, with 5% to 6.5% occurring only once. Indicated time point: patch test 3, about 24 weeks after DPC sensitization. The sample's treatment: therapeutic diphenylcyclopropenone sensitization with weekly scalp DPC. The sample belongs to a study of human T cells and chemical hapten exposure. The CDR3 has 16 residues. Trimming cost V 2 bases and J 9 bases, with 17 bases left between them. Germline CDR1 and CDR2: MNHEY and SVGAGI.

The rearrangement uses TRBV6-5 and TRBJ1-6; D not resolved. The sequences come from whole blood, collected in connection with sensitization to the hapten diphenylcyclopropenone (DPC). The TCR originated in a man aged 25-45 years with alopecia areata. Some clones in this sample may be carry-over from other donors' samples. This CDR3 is CASSYQWGVEGSPLHF. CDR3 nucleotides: TGTGCCAGCAGTTACCAGTGGGGAGTAGAAGGTTCACCCCTCCACTTT.